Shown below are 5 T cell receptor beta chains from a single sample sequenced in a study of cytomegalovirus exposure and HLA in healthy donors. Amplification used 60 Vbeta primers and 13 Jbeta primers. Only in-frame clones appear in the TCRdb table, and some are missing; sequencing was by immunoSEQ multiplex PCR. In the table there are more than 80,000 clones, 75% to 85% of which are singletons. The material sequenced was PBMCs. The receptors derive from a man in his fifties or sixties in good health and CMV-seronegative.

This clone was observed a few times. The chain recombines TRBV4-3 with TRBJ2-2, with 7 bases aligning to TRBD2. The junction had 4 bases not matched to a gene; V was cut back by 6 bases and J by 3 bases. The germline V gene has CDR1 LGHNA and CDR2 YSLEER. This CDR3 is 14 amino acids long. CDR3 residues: CASRQRGDTGELFF. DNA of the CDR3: TGCGCCAGCAGACAGCGGGGTGACACCGGGGAGCTGTTTTTT.

CDR3 residues: CASRGQGPTEAFF. In DNA form, the CDR3 reads TGTGCCAGCAGGGGACAGGGTCCCACTGAAGCTTTCTTT. The chain recombines TRBV2 with TRBJ1-1; TRBD1 agrees at 9 bases. This CDR3 region has 13 residues. With V trimmed by 6 bases and J by 4 bases, 3 bases remained unmatched. Germline CDR1 is SNHLY and CDR2 is FYNNEI.

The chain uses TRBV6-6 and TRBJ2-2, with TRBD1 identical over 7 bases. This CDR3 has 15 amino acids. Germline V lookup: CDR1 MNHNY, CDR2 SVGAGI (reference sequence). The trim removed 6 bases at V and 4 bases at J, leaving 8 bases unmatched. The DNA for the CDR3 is TGTGCCAGCAGGGTCAACAGGGGAATCACCGGGGAGCTGTTTTTT. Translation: CASRVNRGITGELFF.

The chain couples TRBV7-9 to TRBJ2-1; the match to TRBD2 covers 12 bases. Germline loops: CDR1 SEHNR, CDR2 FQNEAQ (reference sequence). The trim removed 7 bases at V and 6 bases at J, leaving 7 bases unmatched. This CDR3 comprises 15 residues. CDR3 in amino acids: CASTRSSGGANEQFF. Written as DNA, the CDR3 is TGTGCCAGCACTCGGTCTAGCGGGGGGGCCAATGAGCAGTTCTTC.

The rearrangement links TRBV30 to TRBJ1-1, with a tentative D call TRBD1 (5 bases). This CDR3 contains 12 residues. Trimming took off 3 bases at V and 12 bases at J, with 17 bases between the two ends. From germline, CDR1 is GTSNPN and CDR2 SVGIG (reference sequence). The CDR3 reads CAWSLGGAETFF. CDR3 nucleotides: TGTGCCTGGAGCTTGGGGGGAGCCGAAACTTTCTTT.